This TCR beta chain was profiled in a study of T cells in Graves' hyperthyroidism and ophthalmopathy. This clonotype was picked up a small number of times. This CDR3 is 14 amino acids long. V lost 6 bases and J 1 base, leaving 11 bases between the germline ends. Germline V CDR1 and CDR2: MNHNS, SASEGT. Amplified regions were TCR beta CDR3 sequences from RNA transcripts. TCR CDR3 regions were first amplified by RT-PCR with HTBI primers. TCRdb independently ran MiXCR on the multiplex PCR reads; one entry per CDR3 protein. The repertoire consists of under 300,000 distinct CDR3 sequences, with about 15% occurring once and the leading ten covering about an eighth.

Material: blood. The TCR comes from a woman aged 40 to 55 with Graves' hyperthyroidism that later progressed to Graves' ophthalmopathy. The J gene is TRBJ2-3, the V gene TRBV6-1; the D call may be TRBD1 or TRBD2 (5 bases each). In nucleotides, the CDR3 is TGTGCCAGCAGGGGGGAGTCTGGCACAGATACGCAGTATTTT. Protein product: CASRGESGTDTQYF.